This note documents a single TCR beta chain sequence. Its antigen is unknown. This record belongs to a study of STAT5B mutations in CD4+ large granular lymphocyte leukemia. Overall study context: Healthy donors showed HLA-associated enrichment of the CDR3 'QG' motif. Notes on the study in general: 8/27 top patient clones versus 2/35 control clones were TRBV06-family.

CDR1 and CDR2 (germline): MGHRA, YSYEKL. This CDR3 contains 16 residues. Trimming took off 0 bases at V and 0 bases at J, with 6 bases between the two ends. Sequencing used immunoSEQ multiplex PCR; TCRdb keeps in-frame clones, though not all of them. The table includes about 20,000 clones, 70% detected once. The source material was CD4+ T cells from blood buffy coats. The sequence derives from a human donor in good health. The chain uses TRBV4-1 and TRBJ2-6; D ambiguous. CDR3 sequence: CASSQDVGSGANVLTF. CDR3 DNA: TGCGCCAGCAGCCAAGATGTAGGCTCTGGGGCCAACGTCCTGACTTTC.